The T cell receptor beta chain under discussion was sequenced for a study of T cell clonality in common variable immunodeficiency. Deletions cut 5 bases from V and 1 base from J, with 8 bases between. The CDR3 is 13 amino acids. Germline V lookup: CDR1 GTSNPN, CDR2 SVGIG (reference sequence). Patients had low serum IgG, IgA and/or IgM and specific antibody deficiency. This clone was seen more than once but under ten times. As yet, its antigen is unknown. The read comes to an end 3 residues before the CDR3 does, leaving the germline J gene to fill in the end. Study-level points and caveats: In common variable immunodeficiency, TCR beta chains reportedly carried fewer deletions and N-nucleotide insertions. TCRbeta clonality was increased in CVID versus healthy controls.

Profiled with immunoSEQ multiplex PCR; TCRdb holds only in-frame clones, not every one. Recorded here are approximately 38,000 clones, none singletons. The TCR sequence derives from a human donor with common variable immunodeficiency. V gene TRBV30 combines with J gene TRBJ2-2; D is possibly TRBD1 (6 bases). Sequenced sample: peripheral blood mononuclear cells. CDR3 bases read: TGTGCCTGGGACAGGAGGAACACCGGGGAG. This sequence encodes CAWDRRNTGE. The whole CDR3 protein is CAWDRRNTGELFF.